This T cell receptor beta chain was found in a study of response to subunit inactivated influenza vaccine. Study-wide points: After each seasonal influenza vaccination, few new T cells are recruited, the authors suggested.

TCRdb analysed the RT-PCR reads with MiXCR anew, one entry per CDR3 protein. There are approximately 300,000 distinct CDR3 sequences in the sample; 20% to 25% occur only once, and 9% to 12% lies in the top ten. Ten or more counts support this clonotype. The antigen remains undetermined. Germline lookup yields CDR1 SGHRS and CDR2 YFSETQ. This CDR3 has 14 residues. The V gene lost 4 bases and the J gene lost 5 bases, with 13 bases spanning the gap. The chain is built from TRBV5-1 and TRBJ1-5, with D tentatively TRBD1 (6 bases). The sequences come from PBMCs from blood, collected approximately 20 months after vaccination. This receptor was identified in a man between 50 and 75 years old who received an inactivated influenza vaccine. For the CDR3, the DNA is TGCGCCAGCAGCCCGACAGGAGGGCATCAGCCCCAGCATTTT. It yields the protein CASSPTGGHQPQHF.